This passage covers 12 T cell receptor beta chains from one sample sequenced in a study of cytomegalovirus exposure and HLA in healthy donors. The PCR was carried out with 60 Vbeta primers and 13 Jbeta primers. Only in-frame clones appear in the TCRdb table, and some are missing; sequencing was by immunoSEQ multiplex PCR. In the table there are around 90,000 clones, 85% of which are singletons. Sequenced material: PBMCs. These receptors were collected from a man aged 35 to 55 in good health and CMV-seropositive.

V usage is TRBV7-9 and J usage is TRBJ2-5; D ambiguous. With the DNA end fitting TRBJ2-7 better, the J assignment may be wrong. The CDR3 contains 13 residues. Per germline, CDR1 SEHNR and CDR2 FQNEAQ (reference sequence). Here the CDR3 DNA reads TGTGCCAGCAGCTTTAACAGTACCTACGAGCAGTACTTC. Protein: CASSFNSTYEQYF.

V is TRBV27 and J is TRBJ2-7, with TRBD1 matching 7 bases. Germline assignment: CDR1 MNHEY and CDR2 SMNVEV (reference sequence). The V segment lost 6 bases and the J segment 7 bases; nucleotides outside the gene matches: 12. CDR3 size: 14 residues. The CDR3 DNA reads TGTGCCAGCAGGGCCGGGACAGCGTCTGGGGAGCAGTACTTC. Translated, it gives CASRAGTASGEQYF.

The J gene is TRBJ2-4, the V gene TRBV2; no definite D call. The germline CDR1 and CDR2 sequences are SNHLY and FYNNEI. Between the trimmed V and J ends, which lost 1 base and 8 bases, there was a span of 21 bases. The CDR3 covers 17 residues. This CDR3 is CASSEETGLPKSDIQYF. The CDR3 coding sequence is TGTGCCAGCAGTGAAGAGACTGGCCTACCGAAATCGGACATTCAGTACTTC. Full variable domain (rest looked up from reference TRBV2 and TRBJ2-4): EPEVTQTPSHQVTQMGQEVILRCVPISNHLYFYWYRQILGQKVEFLVSFYNNEISEKSEIFDDQFSVERPDGSNFTLKIRSTKLEDSAMYFCASSEETGLPKSDIQYFGAGTRLSVL.

The V and J genes are TRBV10-1 and TRBJ2-1, with a possible D match to TRBD1 (6 bases). Germline CDR1 WNHNN, CDR2 SYGVQD (reference sequence). This CDR3 is 14 amino acids long. V was clipped by 6 bases and J by 4 bases, with 13 bases between them. In DNA form, the CDR3 reads TGCGCCAGCAGCCCCCGGGACAATTACAATGAGCAGTTCTTC. It yields the protein CASSPRDNYNEQFF.

This rearrangement joins TRBV5-4 to TRBJ1-5; TRBD1 agrees at 7 bases. Germline CDR1 SGHNT, CDR2 YYREEE (reference sequence). This CDR3 has 16 amino acids. V shed 5 bases and J 3 bases; nucleotides not matched to a gene: 11. The CDR3 here is CASRPPPGQNNQPQHF. The CDR3 DNA reads as TGTGCCAGCAGGCCACCCCCGGGACAGAACAATCAGCCCCAGCATTTT.

The chain combines TRBV7-6 with TRBJ1-4, with a possible D match to TRBD1 (6 bases). With 5 bases removed from V and 8 bases from J, the gap between germline ends came to 18 bases. The CDR3 contains 15 residues. Per germline, CDR1 SGHVS and CDR2 FNYEAQ. The DNA for the CDR3 is TGTGCCAGCAGCCCTGGTGGGGGGGCTCAGGAAAAACTGTTTTTT. This sequence encodes CASSPGGGAQEKLFF. Using reference TRBV7-6 and TRBJ1-4 for the parts outside the CDR3, the full variable domain is GAGVSQSPRYKVTKRGQDVALRCDPISGHVSLYWYRQALGQGPEFLTYFNYEAQQDKSGLPNDRFSAERPEGSISTLTIQRTEQRDSAMYRCASSPGGGAQEKLFFGSGTQLSVL.

The rearrangement links TRBV7-8 to TRBJ2-7; D may be TRBD1 (6 bases). The V end was cut by 2 bases, the J end by 0 bases, with 8 bases between. The CDR3 has 14 residues. Per the germline V gene, CDR1 is SGHVS and CDR2 is FQNEAQ. This CDR3 is CASSLQGPSYEQYF. The CDR3 bases are TGTGCCAGCAGCTTACAGGGGCCCTCCTACGAGCAGTACTTC.

The chain uses TRBV2 and TRBJ2-5; 11 bases map to TRBD1. Looked up from germline, CDR1 is SNHLY and CDR2 is FYNNEI. CDR3 size: 14 residues. The V segment lost 10 bases and the J segment 5 bases; nucleotides outside the gene matches: 9. The CDR3 sequence: CAILDRGRRETQYF. The CDR3 bases are TGTGCCATCTTGGACAGGGGGCGACGGGAGACCCAGTACTTC.

CDR3 loop: CASRSGFEQYF. The CDR3 nucleotides are TGTGCCAGCAGATCAGGGTTCGAGCAGTACTTC. The gene calls are TRBV6-1 and TRBJ2-5, with D possibly matching TRBD1 (5 bases). Gene TRBJ2-7 matches the end of the DNA better, so the J call may be wrong. Germline V lookup: CDR1 MNHNS, CDR2 SASEGT. The CDR3 contains 11 residues.

This clone was counted between two and nine times. The chain joins TRBV19 to TRBJ1-2; the match to TRBD1 covers 9 bases. Germline V gives CDR1 LNHDA, CDR2 SQIVND (reference sequence). The CDR3 extends over 14 amino acids. With 5 bases clipped from V and 5 bases from J, the junction kept 6 bases outside the gene matches. The CDR3 bases are TGTGCCAGTAGTCCGGGACAGGGAGGATATGGCTACACCTTC. It is translated as CASSPGQGGYGYTF.

The chain carries TRBV23-1 and TRBJ2-2; D is uncertain. TRBV23-1 is reported as an ORF; its role is uncertain. This CDR3 has 18 residues. Trimming shortened V by 4 bases and J by 0 bases, and 18 bases separated the two germline ends. CDR3 sequence reads: CASSPCRLQRANTGELFF. The CDR3 bases are TGCGCCAGCAGTCCGTGTAGACTCCAAAGAGCGAACACCGGGGAGCTGTTTTTT.

This sequence joins TRBV27 and TRBJ2-7; the D gene is possibly TRBD1 (6 bases). Germline V gene sequence: CDR1 MNHEY, CDR2 SMNVEV (reference sequence). V was trimmed by 7 bases and J by 3 bases, leaving 19 bases between them. The CDR3 covers 15 residues. CDR3 residues: CASNLGGQRFYEQYF. DNA for the CDR3: TGTGCCAGCAACTTAGGGGGACAACGATTCTACGAGCAGTACTTC.